This T cell receptor beta chain appears in the sequencing data of a study of OX40 agonist ivuxolimab in advanced cancers. Turning to the overall study: Ivuxolimab was a fully human IgG2 agonistic monoclonal antibody targeting the costimulatory receptor OX40 (CD134). Intravenous ivuxolimab was administered to patients every 2 weeks at six dose levels: 0.01, 0.1, 0.3, 1.5, 3 and 10 mg/kg. Of the 52 patients in dose escalation, around 20 had hepatocellular carcinoma, about 15 had melanoma, 9 had renal cell carcinoma and 9 had head and neck cancer. A male proportion of approximately 83% and a mean age of approximately 61 years, ranging from roughly 20 to 80, were recorded for the dose-escalation cohort. Patients were allowed to have had prior anti-PD-1, anti-PD-L1 or anti-CTLA-4 therapy, and around 40% of the dose-escalation patients had previously received checkpoint inhibitors. Partial responses were achieved by three dose-escalation patients, of whom one had hepatocellular carcinoma and two had cutaneous melanoma. Peripheral TCRbeta sequencing aimed to test whether ivuxolimab altered TCR sequence diversity and caused clonal T-cell expansion. The paper reports the monotherapy dose-escalation portion (N ≈ 50 patients) of the phase I ivuxolimab trial.

The trial excluded patients who had a history of autoimmune disease or were on systemic immunosuppression. Peripheral blood for TCR sequencing was collected from all dose cohorts at baseline, on cycle 4 day 1, and on cycle 7 day 1. Samples came from an open-label, multicenter, first-in-human phase I dose-escalation trial of ivuxolimab. Adults with locally advanced or metastatic head and neck squamous cell, hepatocellular, melanoma or renal cell carcinoma were enrolled in the trial. CD4+ and CD8+ T cells were sorted separately from peripheral blood before TCR sequencing. V is shortened by 8 bases, J by 8 bases, and the region joining them spans 9 bases. The CDR3 spans 11 residues, from the cysteine through the phenylalanine. Only the CDR3 portion is preserved as DNA: 33 bases, with reading frame beginning at the first base. CDR1 and CDR2 are read off the germline V gene as MDHEN and SYDVKM. With regard to this clone: Its recognized antigen is unknown. No quality values exist for individual bases; no much larger clone is one base distant.

The paper's findings and limits, for the study overall: The antigen specificity of the clonally expanded peripheral T cells was not determined. Low levels of normalized T-cell clonal expansion were also shown by some nonresponding patients. On average, CD8+ T cells showed more expanded clones than CD4+ T cells after ivuxolimab. In partial responders in the 0.1-3.0 mg/kg groups, normalized peripheral clonal expansion was found to be among the lowest, especially among CD8+ T cells. At doses from 0.1 to 3.0 mg/kg, clonal expansion was seen in both CD4+ and CD8+ blood T cells between baseline and week 6.

For sequencing of the TCRbeta CDR3 region, genomic DNA was extracted from the sorted cells. The immunoSEQ Assay was used for sequencing of TCRbeta CDR3 regions. The source is immuneACCESS, and TCRdb retained only in-frame sequences with V and J called. Part of the clones is not carried over; for the studies checked, unresolved V genes explain less than half of this, and the remainder is unexplained. This sample holds roughly 48,000 clones; approximately 84% were observed only once. The ten top clones hold 0.95% to 1.3% of the sample. This clonotype was obtained from an adult with an advanced solid tumor such as melanoma, head and neck, liver or kidney cancer. Here the sequenced sample was CD4+ or CD8+ T cells sorted from blood, taken in a trial of the OX40 agonist ivuxolimab. This sequence uses TRBV28 and TRBJ2-2, with the identity of the D gene unclear. The nucleotides read TGTGCCAGCGGCCCGAGGGGGGAGCTGTTTTTT. Translated, it gives CASGPRGELFF.